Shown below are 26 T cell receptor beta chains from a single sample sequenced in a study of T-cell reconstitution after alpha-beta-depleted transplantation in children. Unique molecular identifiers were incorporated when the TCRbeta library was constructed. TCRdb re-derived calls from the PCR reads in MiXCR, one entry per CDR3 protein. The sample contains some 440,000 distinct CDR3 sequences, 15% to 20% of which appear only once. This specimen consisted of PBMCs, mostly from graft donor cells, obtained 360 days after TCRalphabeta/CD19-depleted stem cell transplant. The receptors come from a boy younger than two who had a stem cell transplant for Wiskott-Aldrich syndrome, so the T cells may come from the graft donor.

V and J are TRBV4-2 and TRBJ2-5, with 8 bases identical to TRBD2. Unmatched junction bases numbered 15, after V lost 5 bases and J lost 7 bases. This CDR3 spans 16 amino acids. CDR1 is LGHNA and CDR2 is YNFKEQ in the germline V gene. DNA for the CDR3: TGTGCCAGCAGCTTCCGACGGGGACCCGCGGGGGGGACCCAGTACTTC. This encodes CASSFRRGPAGGTQYF.

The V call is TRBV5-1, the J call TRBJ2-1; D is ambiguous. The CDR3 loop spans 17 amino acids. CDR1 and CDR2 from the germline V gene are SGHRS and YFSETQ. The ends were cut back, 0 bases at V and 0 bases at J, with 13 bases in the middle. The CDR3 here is CASSLAGQPSSYNEQFF. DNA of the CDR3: TGCGCCAGCAGCTTGGCCGGGCAGCCCAGCTCCTACAATGAGCAGTTCTTC.

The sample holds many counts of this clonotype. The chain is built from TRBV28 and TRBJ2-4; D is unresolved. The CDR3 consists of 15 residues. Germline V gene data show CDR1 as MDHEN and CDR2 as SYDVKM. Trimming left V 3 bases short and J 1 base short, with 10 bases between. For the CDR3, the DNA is TGTGCCAGCAGTTTCTTTCAGATCGCCAAAAACATTCAGTACTTC. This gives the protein CASSFFQIAKNIQYF.

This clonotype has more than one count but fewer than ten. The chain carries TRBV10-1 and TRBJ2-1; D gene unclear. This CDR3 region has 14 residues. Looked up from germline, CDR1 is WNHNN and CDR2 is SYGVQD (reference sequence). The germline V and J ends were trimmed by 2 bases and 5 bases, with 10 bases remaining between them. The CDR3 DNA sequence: TGCGCCAGCAGTGAGCTCCCCCGGGACAATGAGCAGTTCTTC. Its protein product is CASSELPRDNEQFF.

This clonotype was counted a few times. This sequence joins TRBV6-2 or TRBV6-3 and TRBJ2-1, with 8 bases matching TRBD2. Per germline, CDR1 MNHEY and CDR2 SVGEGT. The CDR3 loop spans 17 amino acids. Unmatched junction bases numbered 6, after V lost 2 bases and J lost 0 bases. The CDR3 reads CASSYPRGRPSYNEQFF. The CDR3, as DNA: TGTGCCAGCAGTTACCCCCGCGGGAGGCCCTCCTACAATGAGCAGTTCTTC.

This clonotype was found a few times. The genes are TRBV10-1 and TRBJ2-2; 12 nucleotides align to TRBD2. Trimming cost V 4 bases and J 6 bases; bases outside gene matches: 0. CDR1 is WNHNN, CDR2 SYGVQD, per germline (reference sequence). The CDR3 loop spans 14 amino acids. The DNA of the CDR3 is TGCGCCAGCAGTGGACTAGCGGGAGCCGGGGAGCTGTTTTTT. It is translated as CASSGLAGAGELFF.

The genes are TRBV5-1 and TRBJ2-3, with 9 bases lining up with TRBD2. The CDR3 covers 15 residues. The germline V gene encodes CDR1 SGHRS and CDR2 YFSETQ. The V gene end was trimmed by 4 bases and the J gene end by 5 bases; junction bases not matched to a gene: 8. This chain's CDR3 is CASSLQREVGDTQYF. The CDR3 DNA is TGCGCCAGCAGCCTCCAGCGGGAGGTCGGAGATACGCAGTATTTT. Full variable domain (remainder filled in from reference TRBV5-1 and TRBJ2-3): KAGVTQTPRYLIKTRGQQVTLSCSPISGHRSVSWYQQTPGQGLQFLFEYFSETQRNKGNFPGRFSGRQFSNSRSEMNVSTLELGDSALYLCASSLQREVGDTQYFGPGTRLTVL.

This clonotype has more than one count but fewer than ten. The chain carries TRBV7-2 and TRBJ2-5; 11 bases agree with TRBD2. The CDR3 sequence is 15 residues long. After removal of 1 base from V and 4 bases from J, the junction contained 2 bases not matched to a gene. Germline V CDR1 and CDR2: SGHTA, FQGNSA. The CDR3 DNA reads TGTGCCAGCAGCTTAGTGACTAGCGGGACAGAGACCCAGTACTTC. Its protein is CASSLVTSGTETQYF.

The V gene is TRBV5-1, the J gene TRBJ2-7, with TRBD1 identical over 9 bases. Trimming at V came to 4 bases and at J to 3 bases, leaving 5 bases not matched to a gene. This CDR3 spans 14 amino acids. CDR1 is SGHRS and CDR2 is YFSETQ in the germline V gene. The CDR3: CASSASTGGYEQYF. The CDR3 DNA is TGCGCCAGCAGCGCGTCGACAGGGGGCTACGAGCAGTACTTC. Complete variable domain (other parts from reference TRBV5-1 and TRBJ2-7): KAGVTQTPRYLIKTRGQQVTLSCSPISGHRSVSWYQQTPGQGLQFLFEYFSETQRNKGNFPGRFSGRQFSNSRSEMNVSTLELGDSALYLCASSASTGGYEQYFGPGTRLTVT.

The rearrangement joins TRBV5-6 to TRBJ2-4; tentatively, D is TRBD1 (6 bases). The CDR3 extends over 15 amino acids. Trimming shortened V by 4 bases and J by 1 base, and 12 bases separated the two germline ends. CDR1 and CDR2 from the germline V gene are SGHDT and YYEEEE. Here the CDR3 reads CASSPQGKAKNIQYF. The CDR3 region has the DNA TGTGCCAGCAGCCCGCAGGGGAAGGCCAAAAACATTCAGTACTTC.

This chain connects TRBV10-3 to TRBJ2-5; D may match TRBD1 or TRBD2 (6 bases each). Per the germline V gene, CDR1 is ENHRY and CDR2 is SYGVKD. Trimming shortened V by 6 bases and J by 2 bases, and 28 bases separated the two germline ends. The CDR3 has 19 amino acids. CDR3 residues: CAISQSQGAGVGGQETQYF. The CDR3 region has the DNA TGTGCCATCAGCCAATCTCAGGGTGCAGGGGTAGGGGGGCAAGAGACCCAGTACTTC.

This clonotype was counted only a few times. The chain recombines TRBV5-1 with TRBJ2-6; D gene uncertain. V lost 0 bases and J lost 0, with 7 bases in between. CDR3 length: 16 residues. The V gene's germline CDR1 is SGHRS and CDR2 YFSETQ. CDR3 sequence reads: CASSLVPGSGANVLTF. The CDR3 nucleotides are TGCGCCAGCAGCTTGGTTCCAGGCTCTGGGGCCAACGTCCTGACTTTC.

The CDR3 bases are TGCAGTGCTAGAGATATGGAAAGGGGGAGAATTACATCCTACGAGCAGTACTTC. Amino acids: CSARDMERGRITSYEQYF. V gene TRBV20-1 combines with J gene TRBJ2-7; tentatively, D is TRBD1 (6 bases). Per germline, CDR1 DFQATT and CDR2 SNEGSKA (reference sequence). The ends were cut back, 0 bases at V and 1 base at J, with 22 bases in the middle. CDR3 length: 18 amino acids.

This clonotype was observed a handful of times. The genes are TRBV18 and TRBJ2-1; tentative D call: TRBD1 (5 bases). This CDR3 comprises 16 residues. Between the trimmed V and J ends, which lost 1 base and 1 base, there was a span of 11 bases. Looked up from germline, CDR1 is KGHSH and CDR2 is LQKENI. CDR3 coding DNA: TGTGCCAGCTCACCACATGCAGGGAATTCCTACAATGAGCAGTTCTTC. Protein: CASSPHAGNSYNEQFF.

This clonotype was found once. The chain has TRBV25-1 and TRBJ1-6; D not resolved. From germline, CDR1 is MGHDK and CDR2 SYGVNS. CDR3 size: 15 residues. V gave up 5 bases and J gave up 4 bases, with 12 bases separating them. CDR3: CASSSKVLYNSPLHF. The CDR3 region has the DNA TGTGCCAGCAGTTCTAAGGTCCTTTATAATTCACCCCTCCACTTT. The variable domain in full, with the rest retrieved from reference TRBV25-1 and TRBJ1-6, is EADIYQTPRYLVIGTGKKITLECSQTMGHDKMYWYQQDPGMELHLIHYSYGVNSTEKGDLSSESTVSRIRTEHFPLTLESARPSHTSQYLCASSSKVLYNSPLHFGNGTRLTVT.

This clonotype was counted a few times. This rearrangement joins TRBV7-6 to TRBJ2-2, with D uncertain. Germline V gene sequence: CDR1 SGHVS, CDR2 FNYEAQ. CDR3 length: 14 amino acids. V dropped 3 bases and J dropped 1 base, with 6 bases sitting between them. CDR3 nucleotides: TGTGCCAGCAGCTTTGATGTGAACACCGGGGAGCTGTTTTTT. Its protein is CASSFDVNTGELFF.

This chain's CDR3 is CASSQGEDTQYF. The CDR3 bases are TGTGCCAGCAGCCAAGGGGAAGATACGCAGTATTTT. The J gene is TRBJ2-3, the V gene TRBV7-2; D perhaps matches TRBD1 (5 bases). V was pared by 5 bases and J by 5 bases, with 8 bases between. The CDR3 runs to 12 residues. Germline CDR1 SGHTA, CDR2 FQGNSA.

The CDR3 reads CASSQESFSYEQYF. The CDR3 region has the DNA TGCGCCAGCAGCCAAGAGAGTTTTTCCTACGAGCAGTACTTC. This chain links TRBV4-3 with TRBJ2-7, with D hard to call. CDR1 is LGHNA and CDR2 is YSLEER in the germline V gene. The CDR3 spans 14 residues. V lost 0 bases and J 1 base, leaving 7 bases between the germline ends.

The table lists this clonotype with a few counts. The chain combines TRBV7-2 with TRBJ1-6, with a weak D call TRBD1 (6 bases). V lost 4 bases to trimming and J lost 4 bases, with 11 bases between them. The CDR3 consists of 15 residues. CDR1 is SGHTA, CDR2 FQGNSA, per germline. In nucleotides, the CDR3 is TGTGCCAGCAGCTGGGCAGGGGAATATAATTCACCCCTCCACTTT. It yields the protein CASSWAGEYNSPLHF.

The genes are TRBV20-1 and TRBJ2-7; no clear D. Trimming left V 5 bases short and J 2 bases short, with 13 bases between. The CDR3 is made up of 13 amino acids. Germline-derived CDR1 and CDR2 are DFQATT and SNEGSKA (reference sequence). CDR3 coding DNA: TGCAGTGCTTACCGACCCCTGACCTACGAGCAGTACTTC. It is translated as CSAYRPLTYEQYF.

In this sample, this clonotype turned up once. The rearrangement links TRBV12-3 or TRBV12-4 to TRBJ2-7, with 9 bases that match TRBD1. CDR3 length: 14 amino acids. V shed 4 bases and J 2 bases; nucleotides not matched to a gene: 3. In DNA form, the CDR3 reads TGTGCCAGCAGTTATTGGACAGGGGCCTACGAGCAGTACTTC. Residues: CASSYWTGAYEQYF.

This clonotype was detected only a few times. The CDR3 sequence is CASRGQGKTEAFF. CDR3 DNA: TGCGCCAGCAGGGGGCAAGGGAAGACTGAAGCTTTCTTT. The rearrangement links TRBV4-1 to TRBJ1-1, with D tentatively TRBD1 (5 bases). Germline lookup yields CDR1 MGHRA and CDR2 YSYEKL. V was cut by 6 bases and J by 5 bases, with 13 bases left in between. The CDR3 is made up of 13 amino acids.

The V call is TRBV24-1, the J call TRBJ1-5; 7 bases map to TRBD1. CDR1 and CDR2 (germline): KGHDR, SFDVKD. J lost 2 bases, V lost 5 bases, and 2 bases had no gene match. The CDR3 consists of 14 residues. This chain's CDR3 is CATSGGGGNQPQHF. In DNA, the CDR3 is TGTGCCACCAGTGGAGGGGGCGGCAATCAGCCCCAGCATTTT.

The CDR3: CASLERTSGRAYEQYF. CDR3 bases: TGTGCCAGCCTGGAAAGGACTAGCGGGAGAGCCTACGAGCAGTACTTC. This chain links TRBV6-2 or TRBV6-3 with TRBJ2-7, with 13 bases fitting TRBD2. After removal of 8 bases from V and 2 bases from J, the junction contained 9 bases not matched to a gene. CDR3 size: 16 residues. The V gene's germline CDR1 is MNHEY and CDR2 SVGEGT.

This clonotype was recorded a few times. The CDR3 loop is CASSQYRDRAYEQYF. CDR3 nucleotide sequence: TGTGCCAGCAGCCAATACCGGGACAGAGCCTACGAGCAGTACTTC. This chain links TRBV4-2 with TRBJ2-7; 7 bases line up with TRBD1. J gave up 2 bases and V 2 bases, and 6 bases lay outside the gene matches. Germline V lookup: CDR1 LGHNA, CDR2 YNFKEQ. The CDR3 covers 15 residues.

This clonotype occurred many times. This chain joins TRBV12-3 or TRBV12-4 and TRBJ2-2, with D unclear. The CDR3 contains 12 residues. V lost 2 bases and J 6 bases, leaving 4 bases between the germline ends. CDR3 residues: CASSLSSGELFF. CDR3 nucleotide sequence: TGTGCCAGCAGTTTAAGTTCCGGGGAGCTGTTTTTT.